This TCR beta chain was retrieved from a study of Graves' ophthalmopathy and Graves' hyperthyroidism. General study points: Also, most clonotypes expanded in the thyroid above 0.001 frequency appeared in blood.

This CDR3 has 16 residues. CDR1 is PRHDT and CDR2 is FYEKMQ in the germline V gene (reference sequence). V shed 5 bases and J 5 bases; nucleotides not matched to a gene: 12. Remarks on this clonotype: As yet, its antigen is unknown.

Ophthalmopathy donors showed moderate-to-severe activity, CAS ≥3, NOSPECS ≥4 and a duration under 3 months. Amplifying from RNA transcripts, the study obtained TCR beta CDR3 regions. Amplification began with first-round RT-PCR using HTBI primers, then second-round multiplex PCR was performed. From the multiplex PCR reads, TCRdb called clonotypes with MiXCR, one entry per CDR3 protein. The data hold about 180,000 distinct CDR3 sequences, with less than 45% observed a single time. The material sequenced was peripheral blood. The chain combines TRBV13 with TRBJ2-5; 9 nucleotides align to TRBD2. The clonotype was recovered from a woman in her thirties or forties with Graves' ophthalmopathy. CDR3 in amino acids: CASSDRSGSWGETQYF. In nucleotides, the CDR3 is TGTGCCAGCAGCGACCGTAGCGGGAGCTGGGGGGAGACCCAGTACTTC. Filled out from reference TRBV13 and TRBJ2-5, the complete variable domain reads AAGVIQSPRHLIKEKRETATLKCYPIPRHDTVYWYQQGPGQDPQFLISFYEKMQSDKGSIPDRFSAQQFSDYHSELNMSSLELGDSALYFCASSDRSGSWGETQYFGPGTRLLVL.